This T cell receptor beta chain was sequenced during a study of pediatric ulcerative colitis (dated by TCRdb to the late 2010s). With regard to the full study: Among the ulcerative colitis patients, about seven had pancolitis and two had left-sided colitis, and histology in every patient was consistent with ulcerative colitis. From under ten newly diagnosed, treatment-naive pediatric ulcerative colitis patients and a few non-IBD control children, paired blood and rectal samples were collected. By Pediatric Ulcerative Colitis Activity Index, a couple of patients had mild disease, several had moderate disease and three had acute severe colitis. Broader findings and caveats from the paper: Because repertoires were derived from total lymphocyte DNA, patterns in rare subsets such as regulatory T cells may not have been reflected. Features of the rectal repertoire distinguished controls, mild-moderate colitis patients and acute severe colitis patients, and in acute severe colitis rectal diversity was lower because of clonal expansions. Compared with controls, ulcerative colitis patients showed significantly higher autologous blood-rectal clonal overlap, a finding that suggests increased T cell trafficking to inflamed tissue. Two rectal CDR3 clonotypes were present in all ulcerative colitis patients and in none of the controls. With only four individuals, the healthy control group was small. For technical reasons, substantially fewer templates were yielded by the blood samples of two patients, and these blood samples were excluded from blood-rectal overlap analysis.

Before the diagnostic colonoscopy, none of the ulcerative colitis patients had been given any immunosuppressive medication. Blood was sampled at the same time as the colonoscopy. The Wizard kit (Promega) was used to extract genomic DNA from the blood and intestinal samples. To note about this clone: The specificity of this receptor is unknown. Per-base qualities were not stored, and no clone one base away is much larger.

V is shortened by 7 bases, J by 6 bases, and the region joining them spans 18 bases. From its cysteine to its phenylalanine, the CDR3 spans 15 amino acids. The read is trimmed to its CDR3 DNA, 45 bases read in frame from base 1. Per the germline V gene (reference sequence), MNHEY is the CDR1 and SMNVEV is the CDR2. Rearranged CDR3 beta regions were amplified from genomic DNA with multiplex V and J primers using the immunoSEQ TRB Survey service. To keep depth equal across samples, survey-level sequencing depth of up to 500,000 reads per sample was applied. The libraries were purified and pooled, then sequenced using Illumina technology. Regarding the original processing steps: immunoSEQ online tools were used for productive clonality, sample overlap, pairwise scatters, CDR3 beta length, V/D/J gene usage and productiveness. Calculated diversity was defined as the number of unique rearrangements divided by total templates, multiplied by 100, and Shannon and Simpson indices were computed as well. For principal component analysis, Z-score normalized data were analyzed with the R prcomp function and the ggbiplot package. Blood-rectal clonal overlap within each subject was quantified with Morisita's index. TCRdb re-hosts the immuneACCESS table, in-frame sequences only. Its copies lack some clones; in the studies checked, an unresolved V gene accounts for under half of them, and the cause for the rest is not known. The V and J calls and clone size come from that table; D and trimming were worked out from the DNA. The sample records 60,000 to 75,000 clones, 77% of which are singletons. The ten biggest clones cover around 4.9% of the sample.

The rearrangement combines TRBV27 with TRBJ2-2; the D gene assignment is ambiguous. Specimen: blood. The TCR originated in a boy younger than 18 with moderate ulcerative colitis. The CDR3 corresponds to CASTPMGIDPGELFF. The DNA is TGTGCCAGCACCCCCATGGGGATTGACCCCGGGGAGCTGTTTTTT.